This T cell receptor beta chain appears in the sequencing data of a study of identical twins. Concerning this clonotype: It may be a read error: a sequence one base away is much more abundant.

The CDR3 is made up of 14 amino acids. The V gene's germline CDR1 is SGHTA and CDR2 FQGNSA. Trimming shortened V by 1 base and J by 1 base, and 7 bases separated the two germline ends. TCRdb passed the 5' RACE reads through MiXCR, listing each CDR3 protein once. This table holds about 530,000 distinct CDR3 sequences, 20% to 25% found once. This same sample was also part of a study on yellow fever vaccine responses in identical twins. As that report states: Twins' vaccine T cell response reportedly seemed partly convergent, partly personalized.

This rearrangement joins TRBV7-2 to TRBJ1-1; D not certain. The sequenced sample was CD4+ T cells sorted from blood. The receptor was derived from a woman between 18 and 29 years old in good health. CDR3 coding DNA: TGTGCCAGCAGCTTAGGAGGGAAGAACACTGAAGCTTTCTTT. This translates into CASSLGGKNTEAFF.